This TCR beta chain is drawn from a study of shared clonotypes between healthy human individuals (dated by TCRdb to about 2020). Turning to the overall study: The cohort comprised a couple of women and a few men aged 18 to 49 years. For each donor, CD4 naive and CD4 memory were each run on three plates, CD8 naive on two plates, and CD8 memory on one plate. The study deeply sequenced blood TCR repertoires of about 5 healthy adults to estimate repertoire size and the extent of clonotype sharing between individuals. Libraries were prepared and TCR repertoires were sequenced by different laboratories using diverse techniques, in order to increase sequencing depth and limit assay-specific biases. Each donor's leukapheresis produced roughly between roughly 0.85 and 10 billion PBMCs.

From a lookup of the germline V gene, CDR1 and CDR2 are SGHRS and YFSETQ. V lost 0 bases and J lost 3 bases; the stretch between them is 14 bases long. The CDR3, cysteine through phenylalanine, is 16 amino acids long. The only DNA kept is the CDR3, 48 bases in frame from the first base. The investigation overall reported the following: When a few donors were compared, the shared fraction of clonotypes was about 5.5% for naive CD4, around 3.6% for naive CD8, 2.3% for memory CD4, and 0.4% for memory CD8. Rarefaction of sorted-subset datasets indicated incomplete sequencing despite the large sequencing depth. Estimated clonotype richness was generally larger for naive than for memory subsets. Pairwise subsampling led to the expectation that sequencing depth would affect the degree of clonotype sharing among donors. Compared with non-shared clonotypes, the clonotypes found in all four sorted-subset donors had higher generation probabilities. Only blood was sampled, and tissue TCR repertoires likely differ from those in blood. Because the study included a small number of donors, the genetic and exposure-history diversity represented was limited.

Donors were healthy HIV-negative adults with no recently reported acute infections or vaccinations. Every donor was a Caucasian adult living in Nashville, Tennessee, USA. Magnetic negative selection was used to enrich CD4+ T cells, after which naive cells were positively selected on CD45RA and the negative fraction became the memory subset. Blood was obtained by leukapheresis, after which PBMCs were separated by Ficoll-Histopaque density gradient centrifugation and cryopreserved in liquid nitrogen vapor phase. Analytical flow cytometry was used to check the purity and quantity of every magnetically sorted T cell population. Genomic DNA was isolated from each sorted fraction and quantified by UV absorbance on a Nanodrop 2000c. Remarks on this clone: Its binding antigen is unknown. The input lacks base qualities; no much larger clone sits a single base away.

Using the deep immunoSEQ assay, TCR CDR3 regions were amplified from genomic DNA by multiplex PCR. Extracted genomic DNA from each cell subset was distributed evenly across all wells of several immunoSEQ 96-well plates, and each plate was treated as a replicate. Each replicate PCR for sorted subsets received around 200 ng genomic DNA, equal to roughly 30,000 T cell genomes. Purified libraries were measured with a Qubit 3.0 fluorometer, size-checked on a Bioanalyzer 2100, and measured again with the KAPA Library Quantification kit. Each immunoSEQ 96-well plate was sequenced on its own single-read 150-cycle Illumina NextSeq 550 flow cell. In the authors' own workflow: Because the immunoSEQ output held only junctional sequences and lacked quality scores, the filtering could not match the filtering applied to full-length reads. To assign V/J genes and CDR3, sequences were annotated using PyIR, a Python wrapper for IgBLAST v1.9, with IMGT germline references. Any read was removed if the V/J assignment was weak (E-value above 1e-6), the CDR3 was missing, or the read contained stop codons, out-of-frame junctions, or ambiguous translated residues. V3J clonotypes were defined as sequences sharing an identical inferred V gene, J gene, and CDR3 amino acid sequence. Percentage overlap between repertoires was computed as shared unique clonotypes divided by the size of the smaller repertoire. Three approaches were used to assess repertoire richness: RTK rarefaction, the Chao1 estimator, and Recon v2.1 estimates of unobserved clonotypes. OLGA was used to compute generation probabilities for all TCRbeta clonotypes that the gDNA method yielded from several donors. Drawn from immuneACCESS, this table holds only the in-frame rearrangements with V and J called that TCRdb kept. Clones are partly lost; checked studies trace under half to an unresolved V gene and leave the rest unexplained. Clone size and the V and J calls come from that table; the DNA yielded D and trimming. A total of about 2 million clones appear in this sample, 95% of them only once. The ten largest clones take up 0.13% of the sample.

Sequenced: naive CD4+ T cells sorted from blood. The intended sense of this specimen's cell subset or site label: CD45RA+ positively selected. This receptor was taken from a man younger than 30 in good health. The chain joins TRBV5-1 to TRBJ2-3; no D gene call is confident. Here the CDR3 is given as CASSLVAIEGTDTQYF. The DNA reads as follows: TGCGCCAGCAGCTTGGTGGCCATAGAAGGTACAGATACGCAGTATTTT. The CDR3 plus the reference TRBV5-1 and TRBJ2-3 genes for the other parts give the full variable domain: KAGVTQTPRYLIKTRGQQVTLSCSPISGHRSVSWYQQTPGQGLQFLFEYFSETQRNKGNFPGRFSGRQFSNSRSEMNVSTLELGDSALYLCASSLVAIEGTDTQYFGPGTRLTVL.